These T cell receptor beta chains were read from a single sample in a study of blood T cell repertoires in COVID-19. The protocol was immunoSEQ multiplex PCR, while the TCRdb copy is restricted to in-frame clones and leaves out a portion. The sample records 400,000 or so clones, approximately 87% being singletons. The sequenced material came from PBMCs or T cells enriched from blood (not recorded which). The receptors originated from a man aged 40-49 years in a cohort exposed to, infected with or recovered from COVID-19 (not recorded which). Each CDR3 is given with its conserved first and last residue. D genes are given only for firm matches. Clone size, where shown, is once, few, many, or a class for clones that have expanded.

CASSPGTGSVRKLFF	TGTGCCAGCAGCCCTGGGACAGGGTCGGTCCGAAAACTGTTTTTT	TRBD1	TRBV3-1/TRBV3-2	TRBJ1-4	NA
CATSRDLDNNEQFF	TGTGCCACCAGCAGAGATTTGGACAACAATGAGCAGTTCTTC	NA	TRBV15	TRBJ2-1	NA
CASLQGDNQPQHF	TGTGCCAGCCTCCAGGGGGACAATCAGCCCCAGCATTTT	NA	TRBV21-1	TRBJ1-5	NA
CASSSGRVPNTEAFF	TGTGCCAGCAGTTCGGGCAGGGTCCCGAACACTGAAGCTTTCTTT	NA	TRBV6-5	TRBJ1-1	once
CASRTGTNTEAFF	TGTGCCAGCAGAACCGGGACAAACACTGAAGCTTTCTTT	NA	TRBV6-5	TRBJ1-1	NA
CASSLTRNTGELFF	TGTGCCAGCAGCTTAACGCGGAACACCGGGGAGCTGTTTTTT	NA	TRBV7-3	TRBJ2-2	NA
CSAQGQETQYF	TGCAGTGCCCAGGGTCAGGAGACCCAGTACTTC	NA	TRBV20-1	TRBJ2-5	NA
CATSRDGSAAGVEQFF	TGTGCCACCAGCAGAGATGGTTCAGCGGCAGGAGTCGAGCAGTTCTTC	NA	TRBV15	TRBJ2-1	NA
CASSESRTFSTDTQYF	TGCGCCAGCAGTGAAAGTAGGACATTTAGCACAGATACGCAGTATTTT	NA	TRBV10-1	TRBJ2-3	NA
CASNLRQGGRDTQYF	TGCGCCAGCAACTTGAGACAGGGGGGAAGGGATACGCAGTATTTT	TRBD1	TRBV4-1	TRBJ2-3	NA
CASSVTGHTNEKLFF	TGCGCCAGCAGCGTCACAGGGCATACTAATGAAAAACTGTTTTTT	NA	TRBV5-1	TRBJ1-4	NA
CASSLESGDQPQHF	TGCGCCAGCAGCTTGGAATCGGGAGACCAGCCCCAGCATTTT	NA	TRBV5-1	TRBJ1-5	NA
CASSVGSWFSTGELFF	TGTGCCAGCAGCGTAGGGTCGTGGTTTAGCACCGGGGAGCTGTTTTTT	NA	TRBV9	TRBJ2-2	NA
CASSYSDRGLSPLHF	TGTGCCAGCAGTTACTCCGACAGGGGGCTTTCACCCCTCCACTTT	TRBD1	TRBV6-5	TRBJ1-6	NA
CASSQVKSDGYTF	TGTGCCAGCAGCCAAGTGAAGAGTGATGGCTACACCTTC	NA	TRBV3-1/TRBV3-2	TRBJ1-2	NA
CASSGIAGANTGELFF	TGTGCCAGCAGTGGAATAGCGGGGGCGAACACCGGGGAGCTGTTTTTT	TRBD2	TRBV28	TRBJ2-2	NA
CASYSDSNTGELFF	TGTGCCTCATACAGTGATTCGAACACCGGGGAGCTGTTTTTT	NA	TRBV30	TRBJ2-2	NA
CASSTTTGGGYGYTF	TGTGCCAGCAGTACTACGACAGGGGGGGGCTATGGCTACACCTTC	TRBD1	TRBV28	TRBJ1-2	NA
CASSTLDTPNTEAFF	TGCGCCAGCAGCACTCTTGACACTCCGAACACTGAAGCTTTCTTT	NA	TRBV4-1	TRBJ1-1	NA
CASSPSYTDTQYF	TGTGCCAGCTCACCCTCGTACACAGATACGCAGTATTTT	NA	TRBV18	TRBJ2-3	once
CAFEGLRGPGGYTF	TGTGCCTTTGAGGGTCTGAGGGGGCCGGGTGGCTACACCTTC	TRBD1	TRBV30	TRBJ1-2	NA
CASSPRVNTEAFF	TGTGCCAGCAGTCCACGGGTGAACACTGAAGCTTTCTTT	NA	TRBV27	TRBJ1-1	NA
CASSHRTGRATEAFF	TGTGCCAGCAGCCATAGAACAGGGAGGGCCACTGAAGCTTTCTTT	NA	TRBV4-2	TRBJ1-1	NA
CASSATYYGYTF	TGTGCCAGCAGTGCGACTTACTATGGCTACACCTTC	NA	TRBV6-1	TRBJ1-2	NA
CASSQGLAGRETQYF	TGTGCCAGCAGCCAGGGACTAGCGGGGAGAGAGACCCAGTACTTC	TRBD2	TRBV14	TRBJ2-5	NA
CASSLAGIREQYF	TGTGCCAGCAGCTTGGCGGGAATACGCGAGCAGTACTTC	NA	TRBV7-2	TRBJ2-7	NA
CASSTKGGSGLREQYF	TGTGCCAGCAGCACCAAAGGGGGCAGTGGCCTTCGAGAGCAGTACTTC	TRBD1	TRBV5-6	TRBJ2-7	NA
CATSIGMGLAYEQYF	TGTGCCACCAGCATAGGCATGGGGCTAGCCTACGAGCAGTACTTC	NA	TRBV15	TRBJ2-7	NA
CASSLRGQGVETQYF	TGTGCCAGCAGCTTGCGTGGACAGGGGGTAGAGACCCAGTACTTC	TRBD1	TRBV5-6	TRBJ2-5	NA
CAWSIQAGGTDTQYF	TGTGCCTGGAGTATCCAGGCGGGCGGCACAGATACGCAGTATTTT	NA	TRBV30	TRBJ2-3	few
CASSLARDRGSNEQFF	TGTGCCAGCAGCTTAGCCCGGGACAGGGGATCCAATGAGCAGTTCTTC	TRBD1	TRBV7-2	TRBJ2-1	NA
CASSLGGGSSYEQYF	TGTGCCAGCAGCTTGGGTGGGGGGAGCTCCTACGAGCAGTACTTC	NA	TRBV5-6	TRBJ2-7	NA
CASSFAAGLMSGYTF	TGTGCCAGCAGCTTTGCCGCCGGACTTATGTCTGGCTACACCTTC	NA	TRBV7-2	TRBJ1-2	NA
CASSTGGRYEQYF	TGTGCCAGCAGCACAGGGGGCCGGTACGAGCAGTACTTC	TRBD1	TRBV6-5	TRBJ2-7	once
CASSTKGPGTDNQPQHF	TGTGCCAGCAGCACGAAGGGTCCCGGGACAGACAATCAGCCCCAGCATTTT	NA	TRBV21-1	TRBJ1-5	NA
CASSLGTSGDSRFF	TGTGCCAGCAGCTTAGGAACTAGCGGGGACAGCAGGTTCTTC	TRBD2	TRBV11-2	TRBJ2-1	NA
CSVDGGRYMYNEQFF	TGCAGCGTTGACGGTGGGAGATACATGTACAATGAGCAGTTCTTC	NA	TRBV29-1	TRBJ2-1	NA
CSVGNSKGFEQYF	TGCAGCGTTGGTAATAGCAAGGGGTTCGAGCAGTACTTC	NA	TRBV29-1	TRBJ2-7	NA
CSVRGGRETQYF	TGCAGCGTTAGGGGAGGTCGAGAGACCCAGTACTTC	NA	TRBV29-1	TRBJ2-5	NA
CASSSLTGGATDTQYF	TGCGCCAGCAGCTCGCTAACAGGGGGGGCCACAGATACGCAGTATTTT	NA	TRBV5-1	TRBJ2-3	NA
CARTGDSNTGELFF	TGTGCCCGCACAGGGGACTCGAACACCGGGGAGCTGTTTTTT	NA	TRBV7-9	TRBJ2-2	NA
CASGLAGARETQYF	TGCGCCAGCGGACTAGCGGGAGCTCGGGAGACCCAGTACTTC	TRBD2	TRBV10-2	TRBJ2-5	NA
CASSPPGGDEQYF	TGTGCCAGCAGCCCTCCAGGGGGCGACGAGCAGTACTTC	TRBD1	TRBV28	TRBJ2-7	NA
CASSYWASGRNEQFF	TGTGCCAGCAGTTACTGGGCTAGCGGGAGGAATGAGCAGTTCTTC	TRBD2	TRBV6-5	TRBJ2-1	NA
CASRSPMGGLYGYTF	TGTGCCAGCAGATCCCCCATGGGGGGGCTCTATGGCTACACCTTC	NA	TRBV27	TRBJ1-2	once
CASSPGGSNYGYTF	TGTGCCAGCAGCCCAGGGGGAAGTAACTATGGCTACACCTTC	TRBD1	TRBV6-5	TRBJ1-2	few
CAIMRDRGLYEQYF	TGTGCCATCATGAGGGACAGGGGGCTCTACGAGCAGTACTTC	TRBD1	TRBV10-3	TRBJ2-7	NA
CASSKTSGSTDTQYF	TGTGCCAGCAGCAAGACTAGCGGGAGCACAGATACGCAGTATTTT	TRBD2	TRBV7-2	TRBJ2-3	NA
CASSNTENTEAFF	TGTGCCAGCAGTAATACAGAAAACACTGAAGCTTTCTTT	NA	TRBV2	TRBJ1-1	NA